Listed here are 16 T cell receptor beta chains from one sample, sequenced in a study of blood T cell repertoires in COVID-19. Assay: immunoSEQ multiplex PCR; the TCRdb copy retains only in-frame clones and omits some. The repertoire consists of around 30,000 clones, with under 85% occurring once and the leading ten covering around 7.9%. The sequenced material came from peripheral blood. The receptor set was obtained from a woman between 70 and 85 years old with active or convalescent COVID-19.

This clone appeared a single time. V usage is TRBV29-1 and J usage is TRBJ1-2; no clear D gene. The CDR3 length is 12 residues. V lost 5 bases and J 4 bases, leaving 11 bases between the germline ends. The germline gives CDR1 SQVTM, CDR2 ANQGSEA. The CDR3 DNA is TGCAGCGTTTTCGAAATAGTCTATGGCTACACCTTC. This encodes CSVFEIVYGYTF.

Only one count was recorded for this clone. This chain uses TRBV7-8 with TRBJ2-2; possibly TRBD1 for D (5 bases). The V gene's germline CDR1 is SGHVS and CDR2 FQNEAQ. Trimming shortened V by 5 bases and J by 1 base, and 11 bases separated the two germline ends. The CDR3 runs 15 residues. CDR3 nucleotides: TGTGCCAGCAGCCCGGACACGCGGAACACCGGGGAGCTGTTTTTT. It is translated as CASSPDTRNTGELFF.

CDR3 protein: CASSSENDRTSGSPLHF. In DNA, the CDR3 is TGCGCCAGCAGCTCTGAAAATGACAGGACCTCGGGGTCACCCCTCCACTTT. The chain is built from TRBV5-1 and TRBJ1-6; tentative D call: TRBD1 (6 bases). The length of the CDR3 is 17 residues. The V gene lost 3 bases and the J gene lost 10 bases, with 23 bases spanning the gap. Germline loops: CDR1 SGHRS, CDR2 YFSETQ.

The J gene is TRBJ1-4, the V gene TRBV11-2, with TRBD1 identical over 9 bases. V lost 5 bases, J lost 7 bases, and 5 bases stayed unmatched. This CDR3 comprises 14 residues. Germline CDR1 and CDR2: SGHAT and FQNNGV. Here the CDR3 DNA reads TGTGCCAGCAGCCCTACAGGGGGCGTTGAAAAACTGTTTTTT. This translates into CASSPTGGVEKLFF.

The chain employs TRBV28 and TRBJ1-2; no clear D gene. V lost 2 bases to trimming and J lost 7 bases, with 5 bases between them. From germline, CDR1 is MDHEN and CDR2 SYDVKM. The CDR3 extends over 11 amino acids. The CDR3 region has the DNA TGTGCCAGCAGTTTACTAAGTGGCTACACCTTC. Translating gives CASSLLSGYTF.

This clone was observed a few times. This rearrangement joins TRBV3-1 (or the pseudogene TRBV3-2) to TRBJ2-7, with 9 nucleotides matching TRBD2. V was pared by 0 bases and J by 1 base, with 4 bases of the junction left unmatched. Looked up from germline, CDR1 is LGHDT and CDR2 is YNNKEL (reference sequence). The CDR3 consists of 16 residues. The CDR3 region is CASSQEPSGRSYEQYF. In DNA form, the CDR3 reads TGTGCCAGCAGCCAAGAACCCAGCGGGAGGTCCTACGAGCAGTACTTC.

The genes are TRBV6-4 and TRBJ2-7, with D tentatively TRBD1 (5 bases). Germline V gene data show CDR1 as MRHNA and CDR2 as SNTAGT. The V end was cut by 6 bases, the J end by 0 bases, with 21 bases between. The CDR3 has 17 residues. The CDR3 DNA reads TGTGCCAGCAGCCCCAGGGCCAGTCCCCCTAGCTCCTACGAGCAGTACTTC. Translation gives CASSPRASPPSSYEQYF.

The chain is built from TRBV19 and TRBJ1-5; no clear D. The CDR3 runs to 14 residues. Germline CDR1 is LNHDA and CDR2 is SQIVND (reference sequence). V lost 6 bases and J 6 bases, leaving 15 bases between the germline ends. CDR3 DNA: TGTGCCAGTAGATTGGGAGGGAACGGTCAGCCCCAGCATTTT. Protein: CASRLGGNGQPQHF.

This chain joins TRBV7-2 and TRBJ2-5; 9 positions agree with TRBD2. The junction had 8 bases not matched to a gene; V was cut back by 5 bases and J by 4 bases. CDR1 SGHTA and CDR2 FQGNSA come from the germline V gene. This CDR3 region has 15 residues. The CDR3 reads CASSPGGGVRETQYF. CDR3 coding DNA: TGTGCCAGCAGCCCCGGCGGGGGGGTAAGAGAGACCCAGTACTTC.

The CDR3 spells CASSLAGGTDTQYF. The DNA of the CDR3 is TGTGCCAGCAGCTTAGCGGGAGGAACAGATACGCAGTATTTT. This sequence joins TRBV7-2 and TRBJ2-3, with D perhaps TRBD2 (6 bases). CDR3 length equals 14 residues. The germline V and J ends were trimmed by 0 bases and 3 bases, with 7 bases remaining between them. Per the germline V gene, CDR1 is SGHTA and CDR2 is FQGNSA.

The V call is TRBV5-6, the J call TRBJ2-7; 8 bases are shared with TRBD1. Per germline, CDR1 SGHDT and CDR2 YYEEEE. Trimming at V came to 1 base and at J to 5 bases, leaving 5 bases not matched to a gene. The CDR3 has 14 amino acids. CDR3 coding DNA: TGTGCCAGCAGCTTGATGGGGACAGGCCACGAGCAGTACTTC. Its translation: CASSLMGTGHEQYF.

The table lists this clone with a few counts. The chain carries TRBV11-2 and TRBJ2-7; the D is unclear. CDR3 size: 11 residues. Germline CDR1 and CDR2: SGHAT and FQNNGV. Trimming took 4 bases from V and 2 from J, leaving 3 bases between them. CDR3 amino acids: CASSSTYEQYF. CDR3 bases: TGTGCCAGCAGCTCTACCTACGAGCAGTACTTC.

This clone has a handful of counts. The genes are TRBV7-9 and TRBJ1-1, with D unresolved. Germline loops: CDR1 SEHNR, CDR2 FQNEAQ (reference sequence). The V end lost 5 bases, the J end lost 0 bases, and 13 bases lay between the germline ends. This CDR3 comprises 15 residues. This CDR3 reads CASSNGGGMNTEAFF. The CDR3 bases are TGTGCCAGCAGCAATGGTGGAGGAATGAACACTGAAGCTTTCTTT.

This clone was seen a single time. V gene TRBV18 combines with J gene TRBJ2-7, with D tentatively TRBD1 (5 bases). The CDR3 is made up of 18 amino acids. Germline V gene lookup returns CDR1 KGHSH and CDR2 LQKENI. With 0 bases removed from V and 3 bases from J, the gap between germline ends came to 21 bases. The DNA for the CDR3 is TGTGCCAGCTCACCACCTTCAGGGATTGTGAAGAATAACTACGAGCAGTACTTC. Amino acids: CASSPPSGIVKNNYEQYF.

The gene calls are TRBV14 and TRBJ2-3, with 8 bases aligning to TRBD2. Trimming at V came to 2 bases and at J to 4 bases, leaving 5 bases not matched to a gene. The length of the CDR3 is 15 residues. Germline loops: CDR1 SGHDN, CDR2 FVKESK. In DNA form, the CDR3 reads TGTGCCAGCAGCCAACTTAGCGGGATCGCAGATACGCAGTATTTT. Translated, it gives CASSQLSGIADTQYF.

V gene TRBV5-1 combines with J gene TRBJ2-7, with 8 positions matching TRBD1. CDR1 is SGHRS and CDR2 is YFSETQ in the germline V gene. The ends lost 7 bases at V and 9 bases at J; junction bases unmatched: 6. The CDR3 sequence is 11 residues long. The CDR3 loop is CASGQGGRQYF. The CDR3 coding sequence is TGCGCCAGCGGACAGGGAGGTAGGCAGTACTTC.